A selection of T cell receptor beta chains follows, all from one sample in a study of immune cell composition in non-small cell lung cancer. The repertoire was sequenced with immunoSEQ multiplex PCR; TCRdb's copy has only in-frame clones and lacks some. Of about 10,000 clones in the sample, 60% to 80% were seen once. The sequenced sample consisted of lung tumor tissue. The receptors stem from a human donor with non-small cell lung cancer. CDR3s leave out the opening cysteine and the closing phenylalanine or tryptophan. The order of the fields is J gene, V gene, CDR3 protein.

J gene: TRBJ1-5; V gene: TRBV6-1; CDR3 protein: ASSATVSNQPQH
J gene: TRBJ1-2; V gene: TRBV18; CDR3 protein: ASSPGTDAGYT
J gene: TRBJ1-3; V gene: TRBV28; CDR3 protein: ASSSPGPNSGNTIY
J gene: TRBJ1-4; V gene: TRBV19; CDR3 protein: ASSIEGRDSKLF
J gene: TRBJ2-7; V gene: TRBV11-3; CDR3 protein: ASSQGGHFYEQY
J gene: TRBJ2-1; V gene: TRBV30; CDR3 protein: AWSPGRLSSYNEQF
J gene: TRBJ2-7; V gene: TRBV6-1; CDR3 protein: ASGLGGGLSYEQY
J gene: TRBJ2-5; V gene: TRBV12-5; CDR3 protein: ASGLVRGLAGSKEETQY
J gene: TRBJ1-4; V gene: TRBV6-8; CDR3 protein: ASRGNEKLF
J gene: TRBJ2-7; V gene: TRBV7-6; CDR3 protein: ASSLGPPGDYEQY
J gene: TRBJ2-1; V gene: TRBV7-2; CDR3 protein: ASSSDRLNEQF
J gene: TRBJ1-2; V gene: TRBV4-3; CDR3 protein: ASSQNALGDYGYT
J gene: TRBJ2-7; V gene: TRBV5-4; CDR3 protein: ASSQGQGINEQY
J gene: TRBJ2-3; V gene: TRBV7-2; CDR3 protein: ASSLNILATSTDTQY
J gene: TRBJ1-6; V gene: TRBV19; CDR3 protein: ASSRRDSRESPLH
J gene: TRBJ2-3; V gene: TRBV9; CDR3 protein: ASSPGLGTDTQY
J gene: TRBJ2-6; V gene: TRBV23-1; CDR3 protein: ASSDSQQSRANVLT
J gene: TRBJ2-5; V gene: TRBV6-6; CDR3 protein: ASSYSRGPWETQY
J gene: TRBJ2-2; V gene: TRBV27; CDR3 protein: ASSFIQNTGELF
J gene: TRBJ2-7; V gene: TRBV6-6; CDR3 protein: ASSYPPAYEQY
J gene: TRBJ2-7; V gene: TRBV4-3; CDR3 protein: ASSQGPREYEQY
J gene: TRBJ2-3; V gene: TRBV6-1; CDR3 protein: ASRPPSDTQY
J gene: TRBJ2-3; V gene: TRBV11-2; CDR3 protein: ASSLGFSGGPTDTQY
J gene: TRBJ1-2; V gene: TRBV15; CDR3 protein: ATSSPVRAANGYT
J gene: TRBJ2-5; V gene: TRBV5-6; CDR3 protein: ASRAVGVLQETQY
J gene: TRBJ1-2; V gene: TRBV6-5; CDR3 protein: ASSPGQFYGYT
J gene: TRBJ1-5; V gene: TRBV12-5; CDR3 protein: ASGLWAGYYSNQPQH
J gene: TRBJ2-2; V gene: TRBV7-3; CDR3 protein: ASSLGTSVVSGELF
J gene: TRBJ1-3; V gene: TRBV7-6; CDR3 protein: ASSLTSGNTIY
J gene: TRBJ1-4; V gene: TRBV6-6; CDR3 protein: ASSQSSGGAKEKLF
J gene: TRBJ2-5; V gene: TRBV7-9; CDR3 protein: ASSLLAGSETQY
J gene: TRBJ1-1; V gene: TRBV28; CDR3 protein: ASSLYQGSNTEAF
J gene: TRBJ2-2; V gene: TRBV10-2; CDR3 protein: ASRQGSSTGELF
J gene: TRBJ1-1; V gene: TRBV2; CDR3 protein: ASSDWGTMNTEAF
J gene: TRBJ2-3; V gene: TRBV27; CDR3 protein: ASMFNGVVTDTQY
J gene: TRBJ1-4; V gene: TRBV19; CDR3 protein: ASSTRTNEKLF
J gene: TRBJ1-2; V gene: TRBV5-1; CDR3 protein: ASSLPPTGFGGYT
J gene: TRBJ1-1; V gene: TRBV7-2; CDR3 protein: ASSQAGAMKEAF
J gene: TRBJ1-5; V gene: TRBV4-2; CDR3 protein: ASSQGGGDSNQPQH
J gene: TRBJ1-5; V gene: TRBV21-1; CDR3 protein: ASSKEVTSINRGHQPQH
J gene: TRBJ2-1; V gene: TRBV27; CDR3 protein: ASSSRTVFYNEQF
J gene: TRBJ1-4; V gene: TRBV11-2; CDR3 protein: ASSAQGLGEKLF
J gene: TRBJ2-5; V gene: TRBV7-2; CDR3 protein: ASSLAREAGTQY
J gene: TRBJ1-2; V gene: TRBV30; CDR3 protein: AWRGPTYGYT
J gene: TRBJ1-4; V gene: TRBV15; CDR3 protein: ATSRDRNEKLF
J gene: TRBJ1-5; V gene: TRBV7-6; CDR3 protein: ASSSRTGSNQPQH
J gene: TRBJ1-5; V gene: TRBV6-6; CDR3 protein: ASSSSGGFNQPQH
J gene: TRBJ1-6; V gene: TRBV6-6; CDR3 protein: ASSPNGGSSPLH
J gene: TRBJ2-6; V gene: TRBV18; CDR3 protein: ASSPRMTGGSGANVLT
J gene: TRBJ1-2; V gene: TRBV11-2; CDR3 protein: ASSLVYSNYGYT
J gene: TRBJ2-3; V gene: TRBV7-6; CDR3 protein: ASSPTRSDTQY
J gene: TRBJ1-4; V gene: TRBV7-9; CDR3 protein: ASSLGGGWIATNEKLF
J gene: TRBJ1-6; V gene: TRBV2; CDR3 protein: ASSERGYNSPLH
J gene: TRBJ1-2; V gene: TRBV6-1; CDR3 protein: ASSKDREYGYT
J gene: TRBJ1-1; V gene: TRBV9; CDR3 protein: ASSVRASARMNTEAF
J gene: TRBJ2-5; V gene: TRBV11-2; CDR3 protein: ASSRGPGGAETQY
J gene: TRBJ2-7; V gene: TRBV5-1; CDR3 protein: ASSDTNEQY
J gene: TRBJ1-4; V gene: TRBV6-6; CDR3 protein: ASSSTGSATNEKLF
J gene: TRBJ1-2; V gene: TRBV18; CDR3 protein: ASSPQGNYGYT